The 4 T cell receptor beta chains below come from one sample, sequenced in a study of shared clonotypes between healthy human individuals. Libraries were prepared by immunoSEQ multiplex PCR; TCRdb keeps only in-frame clonotypes and omits some of them. The table shows 2 million to 2.5 million clones, with about nine tenths occurring only once. The sample consisted of naive CD4+ T cells from PBMCs. Indicated subset: CD45RA+ positively selected. These receptor sequences come from a man between 18 and 29 years old in good health. Some clones in this sample may be carry-over from other donors' samples.

J is TRBJ2-3 and V is TRBV2; no definite D call. The V gene lost 3 bases and the J gene lost 2 bases, with 6 bases spanning the gap. Germline V gene sequence: CDR1 SNHLY, CDR2 FYNNEI. This CDR3 contains 13 residues. CDR3 amino acids: CASSDGPTDTQYF. The CDR3 DNA follows: TGTGCCAGCAGTGATGGGCCCACAGATACGCAGTATTTT.

A single count supports this clone. This sequence joins TRBV29-1 and TRBJ2-7, with TRBD1 matching 9 bases. Trimming removed 7 bases from V and 3 bases from J; junction bases left unmatched: 13. CDR3 size: 15 residues. The germline CDR1 and CDR2 sequences are SQVTM and ANQGSEA. The DNA of the CDR3 is TGCAGCGCAAAGGGGACAGGGACTACCCTCTACGAGCAGTACTTC. Its protein product is CSAKGTGTTLYEQYF.

The chain is built from TRBV27 and TRBJ2-2, with a possible D match to TRBD1 (6 bases). There are 14 residues in the CDR3. Germline V gene sequence: CDR1 MNHEY, CDR2 SMNVEV (reference sequence). CDR3: CASRHRAGTGELFF. CDR3 bases: TGTGCTTCACGCCACAGGGCGGGCACCGGGGAGCTGTTTTTT.

This clone occurred once. The genes are TRBV4-3 and TRBJ2-3; tentative D call: TRBD2 (5 bases). The germline V gene encodes CDR1 LGHNA and CDR2 YSLEER. Trimming took 4 bases from V and 1 from J, leaving 18 bases between them. The CDR3 totals 17 residues. The CDR3 is CASSRGRDSRGTDTQYF. The CDR3 nucleotides read TGCGCCAGCAGCCGAGGTCGGGATAGCCGGGGCACAGATACGCAGTATTTT.